The 2 T cell receptor beta chains below were found in one sample sequenced in a study of T-cell reconstitution after alpha-beta-depleted transplantation in children. Study-wide results and limits: T-cell numbers and diversity one year post-transplant derived largely from freshly generated T cells.

The library targeted TCRbeta and was prepared with unique molecular identifiers. One entry per CDR3 protein, called by TCRdb with MiXCR from the PCR reads. The table includes fewer than 350,000 distinct CDR3 sequences, around 7.3% detected once. These TCRs are of unknown antigen specificity. The specimen was peripheral blood, collected 360 days after TCRalphabeta/CD19-depleted stem cell transplant. Receptor source: a female patient aged 2 to 10 who had a stem cell transplant for Fanconi anemia, so the T cells may come from the graft donor.

This clonotype occurred many times. The rearrangement links TRBV27 to TRBJ2-1; D may be TRBD1 or TRBD2 (6 bases each). The CDR3 is made up of 13 amino acids. The ends were cut back, 5 bases at V and 2 bases at J, with 7 bases in the middle. From germline, CDR1 is MNHEY and CDR2 SMNVEV (reference sequence). The CDR3 DNA reads TGTGCCAGCAGTGGGGGGCCCTACAATGAGCAGTTCTTC. This gives the protein CASSGGPYNEQFF.

This clonotype was seen many times. The rearrangement links TRBV24-1 to TRBJ2-1; maybe TRBD2 (5 bases). Trimming left V 2 bases short and J 9 bases short, with 7 bases between. The CDR3 is 12 residues long. Per germline, CDR1 KGHDR and CDR2 SFDVKD. This chain's CDR3 is CATSDSGSEQFF. Here the CDR3 DNA reads TGTGCCACCAGTGATTCGGGGAGTGAGCAGTTCTTC.